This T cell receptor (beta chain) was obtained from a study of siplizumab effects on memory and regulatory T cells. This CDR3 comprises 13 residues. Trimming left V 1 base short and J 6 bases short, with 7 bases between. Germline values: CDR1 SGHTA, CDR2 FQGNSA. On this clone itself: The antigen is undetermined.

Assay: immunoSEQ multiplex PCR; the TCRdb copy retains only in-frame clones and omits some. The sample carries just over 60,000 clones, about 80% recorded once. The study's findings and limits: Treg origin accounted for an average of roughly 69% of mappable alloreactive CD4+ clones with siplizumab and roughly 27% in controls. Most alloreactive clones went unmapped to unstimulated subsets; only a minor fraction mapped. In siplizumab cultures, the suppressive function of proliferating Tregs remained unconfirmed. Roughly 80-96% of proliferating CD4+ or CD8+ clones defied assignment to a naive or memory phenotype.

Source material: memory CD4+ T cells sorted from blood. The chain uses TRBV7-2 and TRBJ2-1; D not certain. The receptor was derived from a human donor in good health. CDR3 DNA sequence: TGTGCCAGCAGCTTAGATCAGGTCAATGAGCAGTTCTTC. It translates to CASSLDQVNEQFF.